This T cell receptor (beta chain) was captured by sequencing in a study of blood T cell repertoires in COVID-19. Per the study methods: Estimation of nucleated cell counts was performed using reference gene primer amplification. Some clones are missing from TCRdb's copy, which holds only in-frame ones; the method was immunoSEQ multiplex PCR. That table supplies the V and J calls and clone size; D and trimming were determined from the DNA. The data contain fewer than 200,000 clones, approximately 85% of them singletons. The CDR3 length is 17 residues. Trimming removed 3 bases from V and 6 bases from J; junction bases left unmatched: 12. CDR1 and CDR2 from the germline V gene are KGHDR and SFDVKD.

The sequenced sample consisted of peripheral blood. The sequence came from a woman aged 55-69 years with acute or convalescent COVID-19. The rearrangement uses TRBV24-1 and TRBJ1-2; TRBD1 aligns across 10 bases. CDR3 DNA: TGTGCCACCAGTGATACAACCCATGACAGGGGGCGGAATGGCTACACCTTC. This codes for CATSDTTHDRGRNGYTF.